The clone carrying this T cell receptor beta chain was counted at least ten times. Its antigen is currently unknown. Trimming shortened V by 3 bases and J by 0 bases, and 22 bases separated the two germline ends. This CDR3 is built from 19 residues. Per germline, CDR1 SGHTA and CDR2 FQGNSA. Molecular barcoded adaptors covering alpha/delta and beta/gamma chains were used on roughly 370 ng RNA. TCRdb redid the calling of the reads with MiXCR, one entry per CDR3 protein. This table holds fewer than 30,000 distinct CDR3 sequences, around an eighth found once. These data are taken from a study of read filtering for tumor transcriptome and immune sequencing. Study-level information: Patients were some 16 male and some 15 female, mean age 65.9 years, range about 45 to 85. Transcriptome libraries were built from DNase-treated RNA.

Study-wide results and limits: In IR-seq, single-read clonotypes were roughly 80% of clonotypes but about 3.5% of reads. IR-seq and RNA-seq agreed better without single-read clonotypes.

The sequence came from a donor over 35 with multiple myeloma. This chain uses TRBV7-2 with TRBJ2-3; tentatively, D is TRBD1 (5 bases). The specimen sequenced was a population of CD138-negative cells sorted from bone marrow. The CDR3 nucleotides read TGTGCCAGCAGCTTCGGGTTCTTCAGACAGCTAGTTAGCACAGATACGCAGTATTTT. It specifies CASSFGFFRQLVSTDTQYF.